The 27 T cell receptor beta chains in this list originate from one sample, sequenced in a study of blood T cells in healthy people across ages. A J-beta primer mix and a sample-barcoded 5' primer were used in a second PCR of roughly 7 to 12 cycles. A single record per CDR3 protein comes from TCRdb applying MiXCR to the 5' RACE reads. The sample includes 800,000 or so distinct CDR3 sequences, roughly 25% of them seen just once. The same sample was also used in a study of T cells of mothers and their children.

The source material was blood. The receptor set was obtained from a boy younger than 18 in good health.

V and J are TRBV6-5 and TRBJ2-5, with 10 positions matching TRBD2. The germline gives CDR1 MNHEY, CDR2 SVGAGI. The V segment lost 4 bases and the J segment 0 bases; nucleotides outside the gene matches: 2. CDR3 size: 15 residues. In DNA, the CDR3 is TGTGCCAGCAGTTCAGCGGGGGGGTACCAAGAGACCCAGTACTTC. Its translation: CASSSAGGYQETQYF.

This clonotype has a single count. This chain links TRBV27 with TRBJ2-7; D is unclear. The germline gives CDR1 MNHEY, CDR2 SMNVEV (reference sequence). The CDR3 loop spans 15 amino acids. V lost 0 bases, J lost 5 bases, and 14 bases lay in between. CDR3 nucleotide sequence: TGTGCCAGCAGTTTATCGACTCAGCGAGGCCACGAGCAGTACTTC. Translation: CASSLSTQRGHEQYF.

A word on this clonotype: One end of the junction is discordant with germline, which a read error may explain. The chain is built from TRBV29-1 and TRBJ2-5, with D possibly matching TRBD2 (5 bases). This CDR3 region has 13 residues. Germline values: CDR1 SQVTM, CDR2 ANQGSEA. The CDR3 region is CSVEVRETYEQHF. The CDR3 DNA reads TGCAGCGTTGAAGTCCGGGAAACCTACGAGCAGCACTTC.

This clonotype was observed many times. The chain couples TRBV4-3 to TRBJ2-7; D gene uncertain. This CDR3 is 13 amino acids long. Trimming removed 3 bases from V and 6 bases from J, with 12 bases in between. Germline CDR1 LGHNA, CDR2 YSLEER. Written as DNA, the CDR3 is TGCGCCAGCAGCCATAACGCCGGTGGCGAGCAGTACTTC. Translation gives CASSHNAGGEQYF.

In its sample, this clonotype was seen a few times. The rearrangement uses TRBV5-4 and TRBJ2-7; D gene uncertain. V was shortened by 4 bases and J by 5 bases, with 13 bases between the two germline ends. Germline V lookup: CDR1 SGHNT, CDR2 YYREEE (reference sequence). CDR3 size: 13 residues. CDR3 sequence (DNA): TGTGCCAGCAGCCCCAACACACGCGACGAGCAGTACTTC. Residues: CASSPNTRDEQYF.

Only a few counts were recorded for this clonotype. The chain links TRBV29-1 to TRBJ2-7, with TRBD1 matching over 9 bases. The CDR3 totals 15 residues. Germline assignment: CDR1 SQVTM and CDR2 ANQGSEA. V trimming: 0 bases; J trimming: 2 bases; junction bases outside the gene matches: 5. CDR3 sequence (DNA): TGCAGCGTTGAAGAGGGGGACAGGGAAACCTACGAGCAGTACTTC. Residues: CSVEEGDRETYEQYF.

This clonotype was picked up one time. The chain employs TRBV5-1 and TRBJ2-6, with D possibly matching TRBD1 (6 bases). Germline lookup yields CDR1 SGHRS and CDR2 YFSETQ. Trimming took off 0 bases at V and 2 bases at J, with 12 bases between the two ends. CDR3 size: 17 residues. The CDR3 region is CASSLAQGKAGANVLTF. In DNA form, the CDR3 reads TGCGCCAGCAGCTTGGCCCAGGGGAAGGCTGGGGCCAACGTCCTGACTTTC.

A few counts support this clonotype. Here the CDR3 reads CSASPAAEDRLYEQYF. DNA of the CDR3: TGCAGTGCTAGTCCGGCGGCGGAAGACCGACTCTACGAGCAGTACTTC. The chain has TRBV20-1 and TRBJ2-7; D gene unclear. The V gene's germline CDR1 is DFQATT and CDR2 SNEGSKA (reference sequence). This CDR3 has 16 amino acids. Deletions cut 3 bases from V and 3 bases from J, with 21 bases between.

This clonotype was counted a few times. This chain links TRBV4-3 with TRBJ2-7; D is undetermined. This CDR3 has 14 residues. Per the germline V gene, CDR1 is LGHNA and CDR2 is YSLEER. V was shortened by 4 bases and J by 2 bases, with 12 bases between the two germline ends. This CDR3 reads CASSPNDGAYEQYF. The CDR3, as DNA: TGCGCCAGCAGCCCCAACGACGGTGCCTACGAGCAGTACTTC.

This clonotype was counted a few times. The chain links TRBV20-1 to TRBJ1-1; tentatively, D is TRBD1 (6 bases). The germline V gene has CDR1 DFQATT and CDR2 SNEGSKA (reference sequence). This CDR3 is built from 15 residues. Trimming cost V 5 bases and J 4 bases, with 20 bases left between them. CDR3 bases: TGCAGTGCTTTAAGCCCTCGGGGGGCGGTCACTGAAGCTTTCTTT. Its translation is CSALSPRGAVTEAFF.

Comment on this clonotype: Mismatch with germline at one junction end may stem from a read error. V usage is TRBV4-3 and J usage is TRBJ1-4; weak D call: TRBD1 (6 bases). This CDR3 contains 14 residues. Germline V gene lookup returns CDR1 LGHNA and CDR2 YSLEER. This CDR3 is CAGSQVQGYEKLFF. Here the CDR3 DNA reads TGCGCCGGCAGCCAAGTGCAGGGGTATGAAAAACTGTTTTTT.

This rearrangement joins TRBV7-9 to TRBJ1-4, with D perhaps matching TRBD1 (5 bases). The length of the CDR3 is 15 residues. The V gene's germline CDR1 is SEHNR and CDR2 FQNEAQ (reference sequence). V was clipped by 1 base and J by 5 bases, with 11 bases between them. Here the CDR3 reads CASSLDGGSNEKLFF. CDR3 nucleotides: TGTGCCAGCAGCTTAGACGGGGGGTCGAATGAAAAACTGTTTTTT.

In this sample, this clonotype turned up a few times. The chain recombines TRBV28 with TRBJ2-7, with D perhaps TRBD1 or TRBD2 (5 bases each). V lost 10 bases and J 6 bases, leaving 13 bases between the germline ends. CDR3 length equals 11 residues. Germline assignment: CDR1 MDHEN and CDR2 SYDVKM. The CDR3 protein is CATFYGTEQYF. For the CDR3, the DNA is TGTGCCACCTTTTACGGGACCGAGCAGTACTTC.

This chain links TRBV30 with TRBJ1-2; the D is unclear. Germline CDR1 reads GTSNPN; CDR2 reads SVGIG (reference sequence). Trimming cost V 2 bases and J 1 base, with 8 bases left between them. The CDR3 length is 13 residues. The CDR3 nucleotides read TGTGCCTGGAGTCTAAATATTAACTATGGCTACACCTTC. It yields the protein CAWSLNINYGYTF.

This clonotype has more than one count but fewer than ten. V and J are TRBV5-4 and TRBJ2-5; TRBD1 matches at 7 bases. With the DNA end fitting TRBJ2-7 better, the J assignment may be wrong. Germline V gene lookup returns CDR1 SGHNT and CDR2 YYREEE (reference sequence). This CDR3 has 16 residues. DNA of the CDR3: TGTGCCAGCAGCTTAGGGGGACAGAAACGTTACTACGAGCAGTACTTC. Its translation is CASSLGGQKRYYEQYF.

The genes are TRBV13 and TRBJ2-1; 8 bases fit TRBD1. Unmatched junction bases numbered 10, after V lost 7 bases and J lost 5 bases. The CDR3 runs to 15 residues. The germline gives CDR1 PRHDT, CDR2 FYEKMQ (reference sequence). The CDR3 spells CASTSPGQANNEQFF. The CDR3 DNA follows: TGTGCCAGCACCTCCCCGGGACAGGCAAACAATGAGCAGTTCTTC.

In this sample, this clonotype turned up once. V and J are TRBV4-1 and TRBJ2-7, with D possibly being TRBD1 (6 bases). The CDR3 is made up of 13 amino acids. Per the germline V gene, CDR1 is MGHRA and CDR2 is YSYEKL. With 8 bases removed from V and 7 bases from J, the gap between germline ends came to 18 bases. The CDR3 DNA reads TGCGCCAGCTCCTGGACAGCAGTGAGGGAGCAGTACTTC. Amino acid sequence: CASSWTAVREQYF.

This clonotype was counted only a few times. Just one base apart from a much larger clone, this may be a read error. This CDR3 fails to terminate in the conserved phenylalanine or tryptophan, so it likely reflects a read error. The chain joins TRBV6-1 to TRBJ2-7; D remains unclear. Trimming removed 8 bases at V and 1 base at J, with 12 bases between. The CDR3 contains 13 residues. The germline gives CDR1 MNHNS, CDR2 SASEGT. CDR3 DNA: TGTGCCAGCGCCGCCAAGGAGTCCTACGAGCAGTACCTC. This codes for CASAAKESYEQYL.

This chain uses TRBV10-3 with TRBJ2-5; TRBD2 matches at 10 bases. The CDR3 extends over 14 amino acids. Germline CDR1 reads ENHRY; CDR2 reads SYGVKD. V was pared by 2 bases and J by 5 bases, with 2 bases of the junction left unmatched. CDR3 nucleotides: TGTGCCATCAGTGAGGGACTAGCGGTGGAGACCCAGTACTTC. Translated: CAISEGLAVETQYF.

The chain carries TRBV6-6 and TRBJ1-2; possibly TRBD1 for D (5 bases). CDR1 MNHNY and CDR2 SVGAGI come from the germline V gene (reference sequence). This CDR3 comprises 14 residues. Trimming cost V 4 bases and J 8 bases, with 17 bases left between them. The CDR3 is CASSSDTSIRGYTF. CDR3 sequence (DNA): TGTGCCAGCAGTTCGGACACATCGATTCGGGGCTACACCTTC.

This chain links TRBV29-1 with TRBJ2-5; TRBD2 might be the D (7 bases). Trimming removed 7 bases at V and 9 bases at J, with 27 bases between. From germline, CDR1 is SQVTM and CDR2 ANQGSEA. This CDR3 spans 15 amino acids. CDR3 loop: CSAAVGGRSLSAQYF. The CDR3 DNA reads as TGCAGCGCCGCCGTGGGGGGGCGCAGCTTGTCGGCCCAGTACTTC.

This clonotype showed up just a few times. The rearrangement links TRBV29-1 to TRBJ2-5; 8 nucleotides match TRBD2. With the DNA end fitting TRBJ2-1 better, the J assignment may be wrong. Germline V gene data show CDR1 as SQVTM and CDR2 as ANQGSEA. This CDR3 has 20 amino acids. The CDR3 reads CTVVLLGPAGVIVNRNEQFF. The CDR3 DNA sequence: TGCACCGTAGTACTTCTGGGGCCAGCGGGAGTAATTGTTAATAGGAATGAGCAGTTCTTC.

The J gene is TRBJ2-3, the V gene TRBV9; possible D gene TRBD2, 6 bases. The CDR3 is 15 amino acids. Germline V gene lookup returns CDR1 SGDLS and CDR2 YYNGEE. Trimming left V 2 bases short and J 2 bases short, with 12 bases between. The CDR3 bases are TGTGCCAGCAGCGTGGCGGGGACCACCACAGATACGCAGTATTTT. Its translation: CASSVAGTTTDTQYF.

In this sample, this clonotype turned up a few times. The chain recombines TRBV4-3 with TRBJ1-2; 7 nucleotides line up with TRBD1. The CDR3 spans 14 residues. CDR1 is LGHNA, CDR2 YSLEER, per germline. V shed 4 bases, J shed 7 bases, and the junction held 9 bases outside the gene matches. The CDR3 nucleotides are TGCGCCAGCAGCCCCACAGGGGTCGTTGGTGGCTACACCTTC. It specifies CASSPTGVVGGYTF.

The gene calls are TRBV30 and TRBJ2-1; the match to TRBD2 covers 7 bases. The CDR3 totals 11 residues. The trim removed 2 bases at V and 9 bases at J, leaving 1 base unmatched. Germline lookup yields CDR1 GTSNPN and CDR2 SVGIG (reference sequence). CDR3 DNA: TGTGCCTGGAGTACGGGGGGTGAGCAGTTCTTC. This translates into CAWSTGGEQFF.

The rearrangement links TRBV28 to TRBJ2-7; D may be TRBD1 (5 bases). Germline V gene data show CDR1 as MDHEN and CDR2 as SYDVKM. This CDR3 has 13 amino acids. V gave up 7 bases and J gave up 2 bases, with 12 bases separating them. CDR3 nucleotides: TGTGCCAGCACTGGGGCGGTTGCCTACGAGCAGTACTTC. Protein product: CASTGAVAYEQYF.

This clonotype was counted only a few times. The chain joins TRBV11-3 to TRBJ2-1; D perhaps matches TRBD2 (6 bases). The length of the CDR3 is 14 residues. Deletions cut 4 bases from V and 9 bases from J, with 16 bases between. Germline assignment: CDR1 SGHNT and CDR2 YENEEA. The CDR3 reads CASSSRPLEGEQFF. CDR3 sequence (DNA): TGTGCCAGCAGCTCCCGGCCCCTGGAGGGTGAGCAGTTCTTC.